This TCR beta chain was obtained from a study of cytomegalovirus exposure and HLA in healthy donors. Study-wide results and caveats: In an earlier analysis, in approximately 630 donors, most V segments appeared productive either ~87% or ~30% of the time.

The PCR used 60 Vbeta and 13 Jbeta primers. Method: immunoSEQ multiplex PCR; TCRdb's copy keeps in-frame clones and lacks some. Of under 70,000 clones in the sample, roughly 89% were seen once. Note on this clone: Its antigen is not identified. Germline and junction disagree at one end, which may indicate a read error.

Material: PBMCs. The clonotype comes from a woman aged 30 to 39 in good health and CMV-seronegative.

CDR3 protein: CSSSLRGSSYEQYF. DNA of the CDR3: TGTTCCAGCAGCTTACGCGGGTCCTCCTACGAGCAGTACTTC. V is TRBV7-9 and J is TRBJ2-7, with TRBD2 as a possible D gene (5 bases). Germline-derived CDR1 and CDR2 are SEHNR and FQNEAQ (reference sequence). The CDR3 spans 14 residues.